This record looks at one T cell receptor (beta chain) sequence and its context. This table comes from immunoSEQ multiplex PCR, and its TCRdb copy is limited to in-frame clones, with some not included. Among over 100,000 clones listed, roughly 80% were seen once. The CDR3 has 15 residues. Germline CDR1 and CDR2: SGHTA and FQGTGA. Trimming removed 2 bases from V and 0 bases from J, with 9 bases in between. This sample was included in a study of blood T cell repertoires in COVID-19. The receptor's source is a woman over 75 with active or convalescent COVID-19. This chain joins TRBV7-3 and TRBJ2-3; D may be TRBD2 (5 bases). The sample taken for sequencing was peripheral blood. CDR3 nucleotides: TGTGCCAGCAGCTTAGAGGGTTCCAGCACAGATACGCAGTATTTT. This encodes CASSLEGSSTDTQYF.